This note documents a single T cell receptor beta chain sequence. The antigen it recognizes is unknown. No much larger clonotype is one base removed from it; base qualities were not supplied. These data are taken from a study of shared clonotypes between healthy human individuals (dated by TCRdb to about 2020). General notes on the study: The cohort included a few men and two women between 18 and 49 years of age. For each donor, three plates each were used for CD4 naive and CD4 memory, two plates were used for CD8 naive, and one plate was used for CD8 memory. To estimate repertoire size and how much clonotype sharing occurs between individuals, the study deeply sequenced the blood TCR repertoires of several healthy adults. To increase sequencing depth and limit assay-specific biases, TCR repertoire library preparation and sequencing were carried out by different laboratories using diverse techniques. Per donor, leukapheresis produced somewhere between about 0.85 and 10 billion PBMCs. What the authors observed across the whole study: Estimated clonotype richness was generally larger for naive than for memory subsets. Only blood was sampled, and tissue TCR repertoires likely differ from those in blood. Pairwise subsampling indicated that sequencing depth was expected to affect the degree of clonotype sharing among donors. The genetic and exposure-history diversity represented was limited by the small number of donors. Higher generation probabilities were observed for clonotypes shared by all four sorted-subset donors than for non-shared clonotypes. Across several donors, around 5.4% of naive CD4, 3% to 4% of naive CD8, around 2.1% of memory CD4, and approximately 0.4% of memory CD8 clonotypes were shared. Rarefaction of sorted-subset datasets indicated incomplete sequencing despite the large sequencing depth.

For the CD8 naive samples, CD45RO-negative cells were positively selected for CCR7, yielding a CD45RA+CCR7+ population from which TemRA cells were excluded. Healthy HIV-negative adults with no recently reported acute infections or vaccinations were included as donors. Only Caucasian adults living in Nashville, Tennessee, USA were represented among the donors. Blood was collected by leukapheresis, and PBMCs were isolated by Ficoll-Histopaque density gradient centrifugation and then cryopreserved in liquid nitrogen vapor phase. Analytical flow cytometry was used to check the purity and quantity of each magnetically sorted T cell population. Genomic DNA was isolated from every sorted fraction and measured by UV absorbance on a Nanodrop 2000c. TCR CDR3 regions were amplified from genomic DNA by multiplex PCR using the deep immunoSEQ assay. Extracted genomic DNA from each cell subset was spread evenly across all wells of several immunoSEQ 96-well plates, with each plate serving as a replicate. For sorted subsets, each replicate PCR was loaded with about 200 ng genomic DNA, equivalent to some 31,000 T cell genomes. Purified libraries were measured with a Qubit 3.0 fluorometer, size-checked on a Bioanalyzer 2100, and measured again with the KAPA Library Quantification kit. Every immunoSEQ 96-well plate was sequenced on a dedicated single-read 150-cycle Illumina NextSeq 550 flow cell. On the study's bioinformatics: The immunoSEQ output contained only junctional sequences without quality scores, so filtering could not match that applied to full-length reads. Sequences were annotated with PyIR, a Python wrapper for IgBLAST v1.9, using IMGT germline references to assign V/J genes and CDR3. Any read was removed if the V/J assignment was weak (E-value above 1e-6), the CDR3 was missing, or the read contained stop codons, out-of-frame junctions, or ambiguous translated residues. V3J clonotypes were defined by identical inferred V gene, J gene, and CDR3 amino acid sequence. Percentage overlap between repertoires was computed as shared unique clonotypes divided by the size of the smaller repertoire. Richness of each repertoire was evaluated using RTK rarefaction, the Chao1 estimator, and Recon v2.1 estimates of unobserved clonotypes. Generation probabilities for all TCRbeta clonotypes obtained by the gDNA method from a handful of donors were computed using OLGA. TCRdb's version of the immuneACCESS table is confined to in-frame rearrangements and falls short of the full clone set. An unresolved V gene accounts for under half of the shortfall where checked; the remainder is of unknown origin. Clone size and the V and J calls come from that table; the DNA yielded D and trimming. The sample data list about 2.1 million clones, and about 93% of these were observed just once. Jointly, the top ten make up 1.5% to 2% of the sample.

The CDR3 measures 16 amino acids from cysteine to phenylalanine. Only the CDR3 DNA stays, 48 bases, in frame from base 1. Trimming costs V 3 bases and J 4 bases, and their ends lie 19 bases apart. Per the germline V gene, MGHRA is the CDR1 and YSYEKL is the CDR2. The chain was built from TRBV4-1 and TRBJ2-7; the D element might be TRBD1 or TRBD2, as each aligns at 6 bases. The source material was naive CD8+ T cells from PBMCs. Explained via the paper, the cell subset or site label denotes: CD45RA+CCR7+. The receptor was derived from a man younger than 35 in good health. Some clones in this sample may be carry-over from other donors' samples. The CDR3 protein sequence reads: CASSQEGGLSSYEQYF. In nucleotides, the sequence is TGCGCCAGCAGCCAGGAAGGGGGGCTCTCCAGTTACGAGCAGTACTTC.